One T cell receptor beta chain is described in this entry. Its cognate antigen is unknown. The data were obtained in a study of regulatory T cells. Notes on the study in general: Hydrophobic residues at CDR3 positions 6 and 7 were enriched in conventional CD4+ T cells of CD3G-deficient patients.

Sorting split CD4+ cells into CD25-high CD127-low Tregs and CD25-low CD127-high conventional T cells. Primers: 52 TRBV forward and 13 TRBJ reverse. Libraries were prepared by immunoSEQ multiplex PCR; TCRdb keeps only in-frame clonotypes and omits some of them. Of 30,000 to 40,000 clones listed, 93% are singletons. Germline V gene data show CDR1 as SEHNR and CDR2 as FQNEAQ (reference sequence). Trimming pared 4 bases from V and 4 bases from J, leaving 12 bases between. This CDR3 is built from 14 residues. The gene calls are TRBV7-9 and TRBJ2-3; a possible D gene is TRBD2 (5 bases). This sequence was found in a child aged 2 to 9 with CD3G deficiency. Sequencing input: conventional CD4+ T cells sorted from blood. For the CDR3, the DNA is TGTGCCAGCAGCTCGGGATCAACGGCAGATACGCAGTATTTT. Translation gives CASSSGSTADTQYF.